Following are 11 T cell receptor beta chains from one sample sequenced in a study of a mutant IDH1 vaccine in newly diagnosed glioma. The time point: week 23, last vaccination. Vaccination comprised doses that each held 300 ug of mutant IDH1 20-mer peptide, plus topical imiquimod. Assay: immunoSEQ multiplex PCR; the TCRdb copy retains only in-frame clones and omits some. This table has 25,000 to 30,000 clones, around 80% appearing once. Their antigens are not known. The sequences come from PBMCs, collected from a glioma patient whose treatment included an IDH1 peptide vaccine. These receptors were collected from a woman aged 25 to 39 with glioma.

The chain has TRBV7-2 and TRBJ1-3; 9 nucleotides match TRBD1. CDR3 length: 16 amino acids. Trimming at V came to 5 bases and at J to 4 bases, leaving 9 bases not matched to a gene. CDR1 is SGHTA, CDR2 FQGNSA, per germline. The CDR3 protein is CASSAGTGRGGNTIYF. CDR3 sequence (DNA): TGTGCCAGCAGCGCCGGGACAGGGAGAGGAGGAAACACCATATATTTT.

The rearrangement joins TRBV27 to TRBJ2-1; tentatively, D is TRBD2 (6 bases). This CDR3 region has 14 residues. V shed 6 bases and J shed 3 bases, with 12 bases lying between them. Germline CDR1 is MNHEY and CDR2 is SMNVEV (reference sequence). CDR3: CASRNGGVYNEQFF. In nucleotides, the CDR3 is TGTGCCAGCAGGAACGGGGGAGTCTACAATGAGCAGTTCTTC.

This chain uses TRBV14 with TRBJ2-7; D remains unclear. Germline V gives CDR1 SGHDN, CDR2 FVKESK. The CDR3 runs to 15 residues. V dropped 0 bases and J dropped 3 bases, with 12 bases sitting between them. This chain's CDR3 is CASSQDLGGYYEQYF. CDR3 nucleotide sequence: TGTGCCAGCAGCCAAGACCTCGGCGGCTACTACGAGCAGTACTTC.

The V and J genes are TRBV5-1 and TRBJ1-2, with D maybe TRBD1 (6 bases). CDR1 SGHRS and CDR2 YFSETQ come from the germline V gene. V was trimmed by 1 base and J by 9 bases, leaving 19 bases between them. The CDR3 totals 15 residues. This CDR3 is CASSLKERDTSSYTF. Here the CDR3 DNA reads TGCGCCAGCAGCTTGAAGGAACGGGACACCTCTAGCTACACCTTC.

Judged by abundance, this clone is medium-sized. This chain joins TRBV19 and TRBJ2-3; a weak D match, TRBD1 (5 bases). The CDR3 sequence is 15 residues long. The germline V and J ends were trimmed by 5 bases and 0 bases, with 12 bases remaining between them. Looked up from germline, CDR1 is LNHDA and CDR2 is SQIVND (reference sequence). The CDR3 reads CASSEDSSSTDTQYF. For the CDR3, the DNA is TGTGCCAGTAGTGAAGACAGCTCGAGCACAGATACGCAGTATTTT.

This chain uses TRBV30 with TRBJ1-6; the D gene is possibly TRBD1 (6 bases). The CDR3 sequence is 14 residues long. Germline V lookup: CDR1 GTSNPN, CDR2 SVGIG (reference sequence). Trimming took 4 bases from V and 5 from J, leaving 12 bases between them. CDR3 loop: CAWNAGAHNSPLHF. The CDR3 region has the DNA TGTGCCTGGAACGCAGGGGCGCATAATTCACCCCTCCACTTT.

This CDR3 reads CAISDTEGSYEQYF. Written as DNA, the CDR3 is TGTGCCATCAGTGACACAGAGGGCTCCTACGAGCAGTACTTC. The V and J genes are TRBV10-3 and TRBJ2-7, with D perhaps TRBD2 (5 bases). The CDR3 totals 14 residues. With 3 bases removed from V and 0 bases from J, the gap between germline ends came to 9 bases. In germline, CDR1 is ENHRY, CDR2 SYGVKD.

J is TRBJ2-7 and V is TRBV4-1; D gene ambiguous. CDR3 length: 12 residues. Germline V lookup: CDR1 MGHRA, CDR2 YSYEKL. V lost 5 bases and J 4 bases, leaving 9 bases between the germline ends. The CDR3 DNA follows: TGCGCCAGCAGCGACCTTCGGTACGAGCAGTACTTC. It specifies CASSDLRYEQYF.

V gene TRBV19 combines with J gene TRBJ1-6, with TRBD1 identical over 7 bases. V shed 7 bases, J shed 6 bases, and the junction held 3 bases outside the gene matches. This CDR3 comprises 13 residues. Germline V gives CDR1 LNHDA, CDR2 SQIVND (reference sequence). For the CDR3, the DNA is TGTGCCAGTACCCGGGACAGTAATTCACCCCTCCACTTT. This gives the protein CASTRDSNSPLHF.

V gene TRBV25-1 combines with J gene TRBJ2-5, with D possibly matching TRBD1 (6 bases). Trimming removed 6 bases at V and 3 bases at J, with 8 bases between. The CDR3 runs 12 residues. Germline V CDR1 and CDR2: MGHDK, SYGVNS. In DNA, the CDR3 is TGTGCCAGCAGCCCAGGGGAAGAGACCCAGTACTTC. It translates to CASSPGEETQYF. Full variable domain (remainder filled in from reference TRBV25-1 and TRBJ2-5): EADIYQTPRYLVIGTGKKITLECSQTMGHDKMYWYQQDPGMELHLIHYSYGVNSTEKGDLSSESTVSRIRTEHFPLTLESARPSHTSQYLCASSPGEETQYFGPGTRLLVL.

The V call is TRBV4-1, the J call TRBJ2-5; 7 nucleotides match TRBD1. V trimming: 0 bases; J trimming: 4 bases; junction bases outside the gene matches: 5. Germline V CDR1 and CDR2: MGHRA, YSYEKL. This CDR3 has 15 residues. The CDR3 sequence is CASSQDGTGVETQYF. CDR3 sequence (DNA): TGCGCCAGCAGCCAAGATGGAACAGGGGTAGAGACCCAGTACTTC.